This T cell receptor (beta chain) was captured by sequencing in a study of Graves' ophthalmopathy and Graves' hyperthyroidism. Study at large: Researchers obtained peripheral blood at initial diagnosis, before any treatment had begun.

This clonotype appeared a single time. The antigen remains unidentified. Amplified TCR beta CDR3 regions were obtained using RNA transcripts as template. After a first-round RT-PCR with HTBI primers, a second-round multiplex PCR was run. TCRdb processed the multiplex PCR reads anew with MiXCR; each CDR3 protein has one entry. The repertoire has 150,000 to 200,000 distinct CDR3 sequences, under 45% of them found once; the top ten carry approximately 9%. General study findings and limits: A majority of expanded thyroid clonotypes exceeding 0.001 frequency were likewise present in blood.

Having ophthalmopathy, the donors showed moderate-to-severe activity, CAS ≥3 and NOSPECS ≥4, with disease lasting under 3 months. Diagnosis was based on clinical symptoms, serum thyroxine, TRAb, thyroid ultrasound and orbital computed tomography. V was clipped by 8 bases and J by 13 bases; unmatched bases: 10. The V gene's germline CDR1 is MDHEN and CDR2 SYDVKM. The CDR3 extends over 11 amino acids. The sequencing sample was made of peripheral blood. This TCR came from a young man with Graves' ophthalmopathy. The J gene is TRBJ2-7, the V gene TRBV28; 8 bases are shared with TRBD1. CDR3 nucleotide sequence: TGTGCCAGCCTAGGCCCGGACAGGGAATACTTC. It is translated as CASLGPDREYF.